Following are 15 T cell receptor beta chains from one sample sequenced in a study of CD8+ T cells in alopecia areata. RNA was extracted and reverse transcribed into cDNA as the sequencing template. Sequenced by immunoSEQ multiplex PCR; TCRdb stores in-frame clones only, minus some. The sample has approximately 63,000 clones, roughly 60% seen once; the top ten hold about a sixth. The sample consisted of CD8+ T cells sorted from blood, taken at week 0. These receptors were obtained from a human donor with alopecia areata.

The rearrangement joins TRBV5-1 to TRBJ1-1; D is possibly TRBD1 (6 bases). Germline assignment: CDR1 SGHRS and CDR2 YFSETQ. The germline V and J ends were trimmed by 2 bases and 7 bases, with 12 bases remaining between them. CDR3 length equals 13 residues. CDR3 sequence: CASSLGGGFEAFF. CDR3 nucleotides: TGCGCCAGCAGCTTAGGAGGGGGTTTTGAAGCTTTCTTT.

This CDR3 is CASSPGQGRQPQHF. For the CDR3, the DNA is TGTGCCAGCAGTCCGGGACAGGGTCGTCAGCCCCAGCATTTT. The chain combines TRBV25-1 with TRBJ1-5; 9 bases fit TRBD1. The length of the CDR3 is 14 residues. The junction had 5 bases not matched to a gene; V was cut back by 5 bases and J by 6 bases. The germline V gene encodes CDR1 MGHDK and CDR2 SYGVNS.

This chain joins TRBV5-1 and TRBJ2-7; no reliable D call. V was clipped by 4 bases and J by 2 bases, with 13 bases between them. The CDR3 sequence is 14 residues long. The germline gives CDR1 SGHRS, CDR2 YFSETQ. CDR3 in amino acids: CASSPELVPYEQYF. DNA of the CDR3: TGCGCCAGCAGCCCCGAACTGGTCCCCTACGAGCAGTACTTC. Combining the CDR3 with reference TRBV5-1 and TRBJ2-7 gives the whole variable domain KAGVTQTPRYLIKTRGQQVTLSCSPISGHRSVSWYQQTPGQGLQFLFEYFSETQRNKGNFPGRFSGRQFSNSRSEMNVSTLELGDSALYLCASSPELVPYEQYFGPGTRLTVT.

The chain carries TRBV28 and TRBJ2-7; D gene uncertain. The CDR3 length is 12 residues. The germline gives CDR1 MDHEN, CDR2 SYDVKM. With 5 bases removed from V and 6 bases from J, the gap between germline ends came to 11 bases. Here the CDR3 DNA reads TGTGCCAGCAGTGACGTTACTGGCGAGCAGTACTTC. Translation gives CASSDVTGEQYF.

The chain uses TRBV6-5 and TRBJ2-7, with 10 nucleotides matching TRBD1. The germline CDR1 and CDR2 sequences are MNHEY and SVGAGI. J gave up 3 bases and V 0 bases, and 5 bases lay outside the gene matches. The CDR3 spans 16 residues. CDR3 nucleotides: TGTGCCAGCAGTTACTCTCCGGGACAGGGGCTCTACGAGCAGTACTTC. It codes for CASSYSPGQGLYEQYF.

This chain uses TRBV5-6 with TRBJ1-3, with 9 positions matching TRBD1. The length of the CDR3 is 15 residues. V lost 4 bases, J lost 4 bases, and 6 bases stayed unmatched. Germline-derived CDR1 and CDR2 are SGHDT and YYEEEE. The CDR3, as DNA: TGTGCCAGCAGCCGGACAGGGGACGCAGGAAACACCATATATTTT. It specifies CASSRTGDAGNTIYF.

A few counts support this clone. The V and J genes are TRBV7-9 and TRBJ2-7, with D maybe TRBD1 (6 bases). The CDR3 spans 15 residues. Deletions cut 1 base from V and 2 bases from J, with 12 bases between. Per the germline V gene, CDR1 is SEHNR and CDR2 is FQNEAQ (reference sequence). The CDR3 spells CASSLGGTLAYEQYF. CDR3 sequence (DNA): TGTGCCAGCAGCTTAGGGGGGACACTCGCCTACGAGCAGTACTTC.

CDR3 sequence: CASSSDLGNTIYF. The CDR3 DNA is TGTGCCAGCAGCTCAGACCTTGGAAACACCATATATTTT. V usage is TRBV7-3 and J usage is TRBJ1-3; no clear D gene. V lost 4 bases, J lost 3 bases, and 7 bases lay in between. The CDR3 extends over 13 amino acids. Germline lookup yields CDR1 SGHTA and CDR2 FQGTGA.

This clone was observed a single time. The CDR3, as DNA: TGTGCCAGCAGCTTAGGTAGCGGACCAGGGGACGAGCAGTACTTC. It codes for CASSLGSGPGDEQYF. This chain uses TRBV7-9 with TRBJ2-7, with D perhaps matching TRBD1 or TRBD2 (6 bases each). The CDR3 totals 15 residues. Trimming shortened V by 1 base and J by 5 bases, and 15 bases separated the two germline ends. CDR1 SEHNR and CDR2 FQNEAQ come from the germline V gene (reference sequence).

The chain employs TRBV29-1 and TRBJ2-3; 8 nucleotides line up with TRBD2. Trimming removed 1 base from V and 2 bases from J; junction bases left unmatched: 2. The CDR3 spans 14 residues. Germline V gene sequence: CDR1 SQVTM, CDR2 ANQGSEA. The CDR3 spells CSVEGRGATDTQYF. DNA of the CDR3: TGCAGCGTTGAAGGGCGGGGGGCCACAGATACGCAGTATTTT.

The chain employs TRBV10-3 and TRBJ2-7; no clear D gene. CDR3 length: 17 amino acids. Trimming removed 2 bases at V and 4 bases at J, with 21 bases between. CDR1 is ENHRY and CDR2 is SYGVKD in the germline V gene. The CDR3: CAISERRSIISGYEQYF. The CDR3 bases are TGTGCCATCAGTGAGAGACGGAGCATCATTAGTGGGTACGAGCAGTACTTC.

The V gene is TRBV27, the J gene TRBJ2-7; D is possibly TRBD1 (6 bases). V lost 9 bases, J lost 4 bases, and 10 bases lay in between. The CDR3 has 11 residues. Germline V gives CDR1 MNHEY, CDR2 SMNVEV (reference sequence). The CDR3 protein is CASGQWYEQYF. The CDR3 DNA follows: TGTGCCAGTGGACAGTGGTACGAGCAGTACTTC.

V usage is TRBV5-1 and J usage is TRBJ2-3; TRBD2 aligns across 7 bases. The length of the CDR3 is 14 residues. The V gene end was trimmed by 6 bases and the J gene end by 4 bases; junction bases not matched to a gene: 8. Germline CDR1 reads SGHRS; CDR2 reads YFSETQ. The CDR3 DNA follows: TGCGCCAGCAAAGTGGAGGGAGGGCCAGATACGCAGTATTTT. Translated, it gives CASKVEGGPDTQYF.

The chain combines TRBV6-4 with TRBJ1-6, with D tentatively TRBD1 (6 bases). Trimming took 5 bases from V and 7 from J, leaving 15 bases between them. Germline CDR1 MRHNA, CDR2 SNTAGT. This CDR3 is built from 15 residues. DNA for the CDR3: TGTGCCAGCAGTCTACAGGGAATGGGCAATTCACCCCTCCACTTT. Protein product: CASSLQGMGNSPLHF.

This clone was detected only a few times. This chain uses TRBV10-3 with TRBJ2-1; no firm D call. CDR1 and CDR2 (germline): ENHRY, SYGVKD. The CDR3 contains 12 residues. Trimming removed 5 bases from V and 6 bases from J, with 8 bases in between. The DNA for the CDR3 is TGTGCCATCAGTAACCTCGGCAATGAGCAGTTCTTC. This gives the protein CAISNLGNEQFF.